The entry below gives a single TCR beta chain sequence along with its context. The data derive from a study of blood T cell repertoires in COVID-19. Sequencing used immunoSEQ multiplex PCR; TCRdb keeps in-frame clones, though not all of them. The sample yields 250,000 to 350,000 clones, 65% to 85% seen once. The receptor comes from a human donor with COVID-19, enrolled during active disease. The donor label of this sample is uncertain. The source material was peripheral blood.

As DNA, the CDR3 is TGTGCCAGTAGTATGGGGACTAGATCAGATACGCAGTATTTT. This gives the protein CASSMGTRSDTQYF. The chain couples TRBV19 to TRBJ2-3; 8 bases are a match to TRBD2. V shed 3 bases, J shed 4 bases, and the junction held 3 bases outside the gene matches. The CDR3 is 14 amino acids. The germline V gene has CDR1 LNHDA and CDR2 SQIVND (reference sequence). The full variable domain, rest sourced from reference TRBV19 and TRBJ2-3, is DGGITQSPKYLFRKEGQNVTLSCEQNLNHDAMYWYRQDPGQGLRLIYYSQIVNDFQKGDIAEGYSVSREKKESFPLTVTSAQKNPTAFYLCASSMGTRSDTQYFGPGTRLTVL.